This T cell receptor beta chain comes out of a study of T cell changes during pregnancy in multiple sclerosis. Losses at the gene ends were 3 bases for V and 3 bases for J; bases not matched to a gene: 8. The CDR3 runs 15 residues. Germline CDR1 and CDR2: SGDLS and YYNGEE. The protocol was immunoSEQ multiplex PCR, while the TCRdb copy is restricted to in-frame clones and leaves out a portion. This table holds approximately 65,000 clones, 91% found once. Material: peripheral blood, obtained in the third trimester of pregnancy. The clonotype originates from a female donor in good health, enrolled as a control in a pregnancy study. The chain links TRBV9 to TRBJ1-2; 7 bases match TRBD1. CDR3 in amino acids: CASSESTGQYYGYTF. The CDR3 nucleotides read TGTGCCAGCAGCGAGAGTACGGGACAGTACTATGGCTACACCTTC.